This is a list of T cell receptor beta chains from one sample in a study of neurological immune-mediated disorders. MiXCR was run by TCRdb on the 5' RACE reads, yielding one entry per CDR3 protein. Of roughly 100,000 distinct CDR3 sequences listed, 9.5% to 14% were seen once; the top ten hold under 4%. The source material was PBMCs. All receptors come from a female donor with HTLV-1-associated myelopathy (HAM/TSP). Both conserved end residues are part of each CDR3. Each record gives: J gene, V gene, clone size, D gene, CDR3 length, CDR3 protein, CDR3 DNA. The D gene is left open where the match is weak. Not all rows give a size; the values are once, few, many and, for expanded clones, a class.

TRBJ1-2 | TRBV29-1 | many | NA | 13 | CSVLWFANYGYTF | TGCAGCGTCCTCTGGTTCGCTAACTATGGCTACACCTTC
TRBJ2-3 | TRBV7-2 | many | TRBD1 | 13 | CASSSDRADTQYF | TGTGCCAGCAGCTCAGACAGGGCAGATACGCAGTATTTT
TRBJ2-7 | TRBV14 | few | NA | 15 | CASSPQWTPTYEQYF | TGTGCCAGCAGCCCGCAATGGACTCCCACCTACGAGCAGTACTTC
TRBJ1-5 | TRBV6-1 | many | NA | 13 | CASSELRDQPQHF | TGTGCCAGCAGTGAACTCCGGGATCAGCCCCAGCATTTT
TRBJ1-6 | TRBV6-5 | many | NA | 15 | CASSNGLPRKSPLHF | TGTGCCAGCAGTAACGGACTGCCTAGGAAATCACCCCTCCACTTT
TRBJ1-1 | TRBV3-1 | NA | NA | 16 | CASSQAGTVIGRGAFF | TGTGCCAGCAGCCAGGCGGGCACGGTTATAGGAAGGGGAGCTTTCTTT
TRBJ2-7 | TRBV29-1 | many | NA | 14 | CSSVGGSWPYEQYF | TGCAGCTCGGTGGGGGGTAGTTGGCCCTACGAGCAGTACTTC
TRBJ2-3 | TRBV20-1 | many | TRBD1 | 17 | CSARDPSRGISTDTQYF | TGCAGTGCTAGGGACCCGAGCAGGGGGATCAGCACAGATACGCAGTATTTT
TRBJ2-1 | TRBV20-1 | once | NA | 16 | CSVPLGGGGASDEQFF | TGCAGTGTTCCCTTAGGGGGTGGGGGGGCCTCGGATGAGCAGTTCTTC
TRBJ2-7 | TRBV5-1 | many | TRBD1 | 14 | CASSFRQGIHEQYF | TGCGCCAGCAGCTTCCGACAGGGTATCCACGAGCAGTACTTC
TRBJ2-3 | TRBV10-1 | NA | TRBD2 | 13 | CASSGRGADTQYF | TGCGCCAGCAGTGGACGGGGGGCAGATACGCAGTATTTT
TRBJ2-3 | TRBV5-1 | few | TRBD2 | 15 | CASSSSGGIPDTQYF | TGCGCCAGCAGCTCTAGCGGGGGCATCCCAGATACGCAGTATTTT
TRBJ2-7 | TRBV20-1 | many | TRBD1 | 12 | CSATGGYYEQYF | TGCAGTGCTACAGGGGGCTATTACGAGCAGTACTTC
TRBJ2-7 | TRBV27 | few | TRBD2 | 14 | CASSFSGAQYEQYF | TGTGCCAGCAGTTTCAGCGGGGCCCAATACGAGCAGTACTTC
TRBJ2-1 | TRBV9 | many | NA | 13 | CASGDGNVLWQFF | TGTGCCAGCGGAGACGGGAACGTCCTTTGGCAGTTCTTC
TRBJ2-2 | TRBV5-1 | many | TRBD2 | 14 | CASSLLADTGELFF | TGCGCCAGCAGCTTACTAGCGGACACCGGGGAGCTGTTTTTT
TRBJ2-1 | TRBV5-6 | few | NA | 11 | CASRITGEQFF | TGTGCCAGCAGAATCACGGGGGAGCAGTTCTTC
TRBJ2-1 | TRBV20-1 | many | TRBD2 | 14 | CSAIAGGPINEQFF | TGCAGTGCCATAGCGGGGGGGCCCATAAATGAGCAGTTCTTC
TRBJ2-1 | TRBV7-3 | many | NA | 13 | CASLTSGPGEQFF | TGTGCCAGCTTAACGTCGGGCCCGGGTGAGCAGTTCTTC
TRBJ2-5 | TRBV12-3/TRBV12-4 | many | TRBD1 | 16 | CASSFGDRGLGETQYF | TGTGCCAGCAGTTTTGGTGACAGGGGGCTAGGAGAGACCCAGTACTTC
TRBJ2-3 | TRBV27 | many | TRBD2 | 17 | CASSSGTSGGSTDTQYF | TGTGCCAGCAGTTCCGGGACTAGCGGGGGAAGCACAGATACGCAGTATTTT
TRBJ2-5 | TRBV6-5 | many | NA | 16 | CASSYRRQAAQETQYF | TGTGCCAGCAGTTACCGACGACAGGCGGCCCAAGAGACCCAGTACTTC
TRBJ2-7 | TRBV9 | many | NA | 14 | CASSVGGAPYEQYF | TGTGCCAGCAGCGTAGGGGGGGCCCCCTACGAGCAGTACTTC
TRBJ2-7 | TRBV10-3 | many | NA | 13 | CAIRSVGSYEQYF | TGTGCCATCAGGTCTGTTGGGTCCTACGAGCAGTACTTC